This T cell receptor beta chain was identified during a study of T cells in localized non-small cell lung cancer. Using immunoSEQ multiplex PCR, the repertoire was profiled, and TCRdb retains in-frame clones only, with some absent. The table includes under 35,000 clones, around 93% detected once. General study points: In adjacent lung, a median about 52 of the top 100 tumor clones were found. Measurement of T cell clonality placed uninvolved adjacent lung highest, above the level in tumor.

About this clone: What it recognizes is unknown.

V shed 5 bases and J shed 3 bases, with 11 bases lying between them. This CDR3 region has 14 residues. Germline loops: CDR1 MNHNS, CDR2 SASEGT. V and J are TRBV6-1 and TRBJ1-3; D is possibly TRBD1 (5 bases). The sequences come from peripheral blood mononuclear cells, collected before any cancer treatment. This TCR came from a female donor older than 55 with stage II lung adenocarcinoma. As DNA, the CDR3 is TGTGCCAGCAGTCCTAAGACAGATGGAAACACCATATATTTT. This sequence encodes CASSPKTDGNTIYF.